The text below deals with one T cell receptor (beta chain). The data were taken from a study of cytomegalovirus exposure and HLA in healthy donors. The CDR3 runs 11 residues. Trimming took off 0 bases at V and 7 bases at J, with 2 bases between the two ends. Germline V gene lookup returns CDR1 SGHDT and CDR2 YYEEEE. The primer mix had 60 Vbeta and 13 Jbeta primers. Some clones are missing from TCRdb's copy, which holds only in-frame ones; the method was immunoSEQ multiplex PCR. Its clone listing holds about 87,000 clones. The rearrangement joins TRBV5-6 to TRBJ2-4; D is unclear. Sequenced sample: PBMCs. The TCR comes from a man aged 45 to 65 in good health and CMV-seropositive. The DNA of the CDR3 is TGTGCCAGCAGCTTGGCGAACATTCAGTACTTC. Its protein is CASSLANIQYF.